This T cell receptor beta chain was documented in a study of preoperative IRX-2 immunotherapy in early breast cancer. Treatment described: preoperative locoregional IRX-2 cytokine immunotherapy. This phase Ib study tested locoregional IRX-2 cytokine immunotherapy given before surgery. This CDR3 has 14 residues. The germline V gene has CDR1 MNHGY and CDR2 SAAAGT. Between the trimmed V and J ends, which lost 7 bases and 6 bases, there was a span of 16 bases. The data were produced by immunoSEQ multiplex PCR, yet TCRdb's version contains in-frame clones alone and is incomplete. The sample holds 40,000 to 50,000 clones; roughly 77% are singletons and the top ten take roughly 1.2%.

The TCR was taken from a human donor with breast cancer. The gene calls are TRBV6-8 and TRBJ2-1; no firm D call. Material: tumor tissue, obtained after IRX-2 immunotherapy. CDR3 DNA sequence: TGTGCCAGCACCCAACCCGGCCCCGTCAATGAGCAGTTCTTC. It encodes CASTQPGPVNEQFF.